This section outlines one TCR beta chain sequence together with its context. Its antigen is as yet unknown. In germline, CDR1 is SGHTA, CDR2 FQGTGA. Trimming cost V 3 bases and J 7 bases; bases outside gene matches: 15. This CDR3 comprises 19 residues. Tagging with unique molecular identifiers was a feature of the TCR beta cDNA libraries. In TCRdb, the PCR reads were re-called with MiXCR into one record per CDR3 protein. This sample carries approximately 350,000 distinct CDR3 sequences, roughly 35% of them seen once, and the ten largest clones take 13%. The record originates from a study of post-analysis software for immune sequencing data. Study-level points and caveats: Comparison of patients with controls showed about 5 TRBV segments more frequent in patients, TRBV5-6, TRBV5-1 and TRBV20-1 among them.

The chain has TRBV7-3 and TRBJ2-1; 13 nucleotides agree with TRBD2. The clonotype originates from a girl aged 5-17 years with multiple sclerosis. Material: blood. This CDR3 is CASSLGRGLTSGGVNEQFF. CDR3 sequence (DNA): TGTGCCAGCAGCTTGGGTCGGGGTTTAACTAGCGGGGGGGTAAATGAGCAGTTCTTC.